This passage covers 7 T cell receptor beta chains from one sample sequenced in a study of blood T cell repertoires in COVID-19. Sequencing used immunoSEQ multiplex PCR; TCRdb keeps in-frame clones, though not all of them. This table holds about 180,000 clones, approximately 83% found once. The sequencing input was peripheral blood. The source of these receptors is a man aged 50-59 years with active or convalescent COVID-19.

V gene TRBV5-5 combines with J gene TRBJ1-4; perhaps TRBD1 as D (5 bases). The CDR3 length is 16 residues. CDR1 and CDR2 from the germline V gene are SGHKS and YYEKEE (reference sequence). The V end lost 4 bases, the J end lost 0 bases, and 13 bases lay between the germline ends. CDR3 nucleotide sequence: TGTGCCAGCAGCCCAGACAGCACCCCAACTAATGAAAAACTGTTTTTT. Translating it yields CASSPDSTPTNEKLFF.

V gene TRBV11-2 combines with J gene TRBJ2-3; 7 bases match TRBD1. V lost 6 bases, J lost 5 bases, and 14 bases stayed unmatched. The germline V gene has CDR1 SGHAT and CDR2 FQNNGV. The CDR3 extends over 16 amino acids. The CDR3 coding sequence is TGTGCCAGCAGAAAACCAGGGACAGCCGGAGGAGATACGCAGTATTTT. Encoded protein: CASRKPGTAGGDTQYF.

CDR3 in DNA: TGTGCCAGCAGGGACAGGGCCACCTATTATGGCTACACCTTC. Its protein product is CASRDRATYYGYTF. The chain is built from TRBV5-4 and TRBJ1-2, with TRBD1 matching 8 bases. Trimming at V came to 5 bases and at J to 5 bases, leaving 8 bases not matched to a gene. CDR3 length: 14 amino acids. Germline CDR1 reads SGHNT; CDR2 reads YYREEE (reference sequence).

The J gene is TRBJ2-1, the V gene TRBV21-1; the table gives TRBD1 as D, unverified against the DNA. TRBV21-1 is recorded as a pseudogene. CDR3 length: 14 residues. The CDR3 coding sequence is TGTGCCAGCAGCCAAGGGGTTTTGGGCAGTGAGCAGTTCTTC. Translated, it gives CASSQGVLGSEQFF.

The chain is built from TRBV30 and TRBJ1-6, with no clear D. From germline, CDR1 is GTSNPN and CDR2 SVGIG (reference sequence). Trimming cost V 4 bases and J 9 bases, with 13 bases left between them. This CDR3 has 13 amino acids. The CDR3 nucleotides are TGTGCCTGGATGAAGGGAGCGGGTTCACCCCTCCACTTT. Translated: CAWMKGAGSPLHF.

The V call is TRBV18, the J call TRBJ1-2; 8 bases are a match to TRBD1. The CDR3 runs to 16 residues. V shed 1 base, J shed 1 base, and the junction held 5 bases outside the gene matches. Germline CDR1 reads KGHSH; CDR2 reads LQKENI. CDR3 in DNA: TGTGCCAGCTCACCACTCGCCGGACAGGGTAACTATGGCTACACCTTC. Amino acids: CASSPLAGQGNYGYTF.

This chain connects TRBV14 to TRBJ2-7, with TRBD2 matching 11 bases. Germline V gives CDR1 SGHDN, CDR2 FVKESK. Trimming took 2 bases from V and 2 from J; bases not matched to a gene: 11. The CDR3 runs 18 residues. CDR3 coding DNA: TGTGCCAGCAGCCAAACCGGGACTAGCGGTCAAAAGCCCTACGAGCAGTACTTC. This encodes CASSQTGTSGQKPYEQYF.